The TCR beta chain described here comes from a study of cytomegalovirus exposure and HLA in healthy donors. Study-wide results and limits: Cytomegalovirus association was assigned to about 150 TCR beta chains. More clonal expansion characterized HLA-associated TCR beta chains than equally common others in a later analysis. Most sequenced TCRs were rare (though some public TCRs occurred in many donors).

On this clone itself: The antigen is not known.

Primers for the PCR totalled 60 Vbeta and 13 Jbeta. Produced via immunoSEQ multiplex PCR; TCRdb's table is partial and in-frame only. The data contain approximately 110,000 clones, around 74% of them seen just once; the ten biggest clones take up over 4%. Trimming cost V 0 bases and J 8 bases; bases outside gene matches: 11. Germline V lookup: CDR1 SGHRS, CDR2 YFSETQ. The CDR3 consists of 17 residues. This chain links TRBV5-1 with TRBJ1-2, with 12 positions matching TRBD1. Material: PBMCs. The TCR was taken from a man aged 25 to 40 in good health and CMV-seropositive. CDR3 nucleotides: TGCGCCAGCAGCTTGGGCGGAACGGGACAGGGGGCTCCCGGCTACACCTTC. This sequence encodes CASSLGGTGQGAPGYTF. The full variable domain, rest sourced from reference TRBV5-1 and TRBJ1-2, is KAGVTQTPRYLIKTRGQQVTLSCSPISGHRSVSWYQQTPGQGLQFLFEYFSETQRNKGNFPGRFSGRQFSNSRSEMNVSTLELGDSALYLCASSLGGTGQGAPGYTFGSGTRLTVV.